The clone carrying this T cell receptor beta chain has a handful of counts. No antigen is known for it. This record comes from a study of T-cell memory formation after mild COVID-19. Notes on the study in general: Confirmation was lacking for SARS-CoV-2 specificity of second-wave clones that peaked on day 37. CD4+ bias marked clones expanding day 15 to 37, unlike balanced contracting clones. For contracting clones, CD4+ ones sat mainly in CM and EM, CD8+ in EMRA.

TCR alpha and TCR beta cDNA libraries carrying sample barcodes and UMIs were produced by 5'RACE using constant-segment primers. One entry per CDR3 protein, called by TCRdb with MiXCR from the 5' RACE reads. The sample carries 360,000 or so distinct CDR3 sequences, 28% recorded once. Trimming cost V 11 bases and J 6 bases; bases outside gene matches: 13. The CDR3 has 14 residues. Looked up from germline, CDR1 is MNHEY and CDR2 is SVGEGT. This clonotype was sampled from an adult woman who had mild COVID-19 (a few samples of this study predate the infection). Cell type and time point are not known. The chain links TRBV6-2 or TRBV6-3 to TRBJ2-3; TRBD2 aligns across 8 bases. Sequenced: PBMCs or a T cell subset sorted from them (not recorded which). This CDR3 is CACRRSGSDDTQYF. Here the CDR3 DNA reads TGTGCCTGCCGGAGAAGCGGGAGTGACGATACGCAGTATTTT.